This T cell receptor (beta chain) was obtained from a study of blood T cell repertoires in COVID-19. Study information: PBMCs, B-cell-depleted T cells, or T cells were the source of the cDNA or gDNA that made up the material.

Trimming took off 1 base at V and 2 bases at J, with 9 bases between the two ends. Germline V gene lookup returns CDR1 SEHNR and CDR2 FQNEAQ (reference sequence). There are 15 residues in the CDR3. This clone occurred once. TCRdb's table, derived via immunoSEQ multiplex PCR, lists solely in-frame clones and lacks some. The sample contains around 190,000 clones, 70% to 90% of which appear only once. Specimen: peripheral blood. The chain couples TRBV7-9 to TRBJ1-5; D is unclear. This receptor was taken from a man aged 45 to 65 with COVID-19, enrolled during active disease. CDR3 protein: CASSLEGQGNQPQHF. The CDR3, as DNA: TGTGCCAGCAGCTTAGAAGGTCAGGGCAATCAGCCCCAGCATTTT.